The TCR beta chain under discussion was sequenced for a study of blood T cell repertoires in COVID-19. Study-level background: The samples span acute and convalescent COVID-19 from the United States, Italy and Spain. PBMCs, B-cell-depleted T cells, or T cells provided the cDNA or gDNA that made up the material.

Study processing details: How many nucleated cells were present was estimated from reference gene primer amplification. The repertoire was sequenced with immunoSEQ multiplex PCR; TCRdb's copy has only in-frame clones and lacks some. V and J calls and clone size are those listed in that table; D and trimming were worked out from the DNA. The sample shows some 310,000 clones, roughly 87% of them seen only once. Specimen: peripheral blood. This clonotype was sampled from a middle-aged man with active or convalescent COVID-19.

The CDR3 region is CASSLGSSYEQYF. In nucleotides, the CDR3 is TGCGCCAGCAGCTTGGGTAGCTCCTACGAGCAGTACTTC. The chain employs TRBV5-1 and TRBJ2-7; D is unclear. Germline V CDR1 and CDR2: SGHRS, YFSETQ. V lost 0 bases and J 0 bases, leaving 4 bases between the germline ends. CDR3 length equals 13 residues.